The rows below give T cell receptor beta chains drawn from one sample of a study of blood T cell repertoires in COVID-19. Assay: immunoSEQ multiplex PCR; the TCRdb copy retains only in-frame clones and omits some. The sample shows about 200,000 clones, 82% of them seen only once. Sequenced: PBMCs or T cells enriched from blood (not recorded which). The receptors come from a middle-aged man who had recovered from COVID-19. The CDR3 runs from the conserved cysteine through the conserved F or W. Each record gives: V gene, J gene, D gene, clone size, CDR3 protein, CDR3 DNA. A D gene is named only where the DNA matches it firmly. Not all rows give a size; the values are once, few, many and, for expanded clones, a class.

TRBV7-2	TRBJ2-7	.	.	CASSLRIDEQYF	TGTGCCAGCAGCTTGAGAATCGACGAGCAGTACTTC
TRBV7-3	TRBJ2-1	.	.	CASSRGAGPTSYNEQFF	TGTGCCAGCAGCCGCGGGGCGGGTCCGACCTCCTACAATGAGCAGTTCTTC
TRBV10-3	TRBJ2-5	.	.	CAISESVRQETQYF	TGTGCCATCAGTGAGTCGGTCAGACAAGAGACCCAGTACTTC
TRBV10-3	TRBJ1-3	.	.	CAISERSGRFGNTIYF	TGTGCCATCAGTGAGAGAAGTGGCAGGTTCGGAAACACCATATATTTT
TRBV6-5	TRBJ1-5	.	.	CASRPTGPYQPQHF	TGTGCCAGCAGACCGACAGGTCCCTATCAGCCCCAGCATTTT
TRBV3-1/TRBV3-2	TRBJ1-6	.	.	CASSGHINSPLHF	TGTGCCAGCAGCGGACATATTAATTCACCCCTCCACTTT
TRBV4-1	TRBJ1-2	TRBD1	few	CASSQVGTGDGYTF	TGCGCCAGCAGCCAAGTAGGGACAGGCGACGGCTACACCTTC
TRBV19	TRBJ2-7	.	.	CASSNAASDEQYF	TGTGCCAGTAGTAACGCGGCCAGCGACGAGCAGTACTTC
TRBV3-1/TRBV3-2	TRBJ1-1	TRBD1	.	CASSNLDRGEAFF	TGTGCCAGCAGCAACCTTGACAGGGGAGAAGCTTTCTTT
TRBV7-8	TRBJ1-5	.	.	CASSLNRDTNQPQHF	TGTGCCAGCAGCCTGAACCGGGACACAAATCAGCCCCAGCATTTT
TRBV5-1	TRBJ2-3	TRBD1	.	CASSPDPGQGTSTDTQYF	TGCGCCAGCAGCCCGGATCCTGGACAGGGGACTAGCACAGATACGCAGTATTTT
TRBV5-5	TRBJ2-2	.	.	CASSLGAGIGELFF	TGTGCCAGCAGCTTGGGGGCGGGGATCGGGGAGCTGTTTTTT
TRBV24-1	TRBJ1-1	.	.	CATSDPRGGDTEAFF	TGTGCCACCAGTGACCCCCGCGGGGGAGACACTGAAGCTTTCTTT
TRBV7-2	TRBJ1-2	.	once	CASSLYSSPARNGYTF	TGTGCCAGCAGCTTATACAGCTCCCCGGCTCGTAACGGCTACACCTTC
TRBV29-1	TRBJ2-1	TRBD2	.	CSARPGLAAYNEQFF	TGCAGCGCCCGGCCGGGACTAGCGGCATACAATGAGCAGTTCTTC
TRBV7-6	TRBJ2-1	.	.	CASSLGPGDVYEQFF	TGTGCCAGCAGCTTAGGTCCGGGGGATGTATATGAGCAGTTCTTC
TRBV4-1	TRBJ2-2	TRBD2	.	CASSLLAGGRTGELFF	TGCGCCAGCAGCCTTCTAGCGGGGGGGCGGACCGGGGAGCTGTTTTTT
TRBV7-3	TRBJ2-5	.	.	CASSLTGESGTQYF	TGTGCCAGCAGCTTAACGGGAGAATCCGGGACCCAGTACTTC
TRBV7-9	TRBJ1-3	.	.	CASSAEGLSGNTIYF	TGTGCCAGCAGCGCCGAGGGCCTCTCTGGAAACACCATATATTTT
TRBV3-1/TRBV3-2	TRBJ1-2	.	.	CASSQRGNYGYTF	TGTGCCAGCAGCCAAAGAGGTAACTATGGCTACACCTTC
TRBV7-3	TRBJ1-2	TRBD1	.	CASSGTGEDGYTF	TGTGCCAGCAGCGGGACAGGGGAGGATGGCTACACCTTC
TRBV5-4	TRBJ2-7	.	.	CASSPQGTYYEQYF	TGTGCCAGCAGCCCGCAGGGGACCTACTACGAGCAGTACTTC
TRBV5-1	TRBJ2-1	.	.	CASSLGPGAYSYNEQFF	TGCGCCAGCAGCTTGGGTCCAGGGGCCTACTCCTACAATGAGCAGTTCTTC